These T cell receptor beta chains were read from a single sample in a study of human T cells and chemical hapten exposure. TCRdb re-analysed the RACE reads in MiXCR, keeping a single row per CDR3 protein. Found here are a few hundred thousand distinct CDR3 sequences, around 5% of them singletons; the top ten hold roughly 8.2%. Sample: whole blood, taken in connection with sensitization to the hapten diphenylcyclopropenone (DPC). The receptors come from a woman between 18 and 29 years old with alopecia areata. Some clones in this sample may be carry-over from other donors' samples. CDR3s include the opening cysteine and the closing phenylalanine or tryptophan. D genes are given only for firm matches. Clone size is not always given. Where it is, it says once, few, many or a class for expanded clones.

v_call	clone_size	j_call	d_call	cdr3_nt	cdr3_aa
TRBV20-1	.	TRBJ1-1	.	TGTAGATTCCAGGGCACTGAAGCTTTCTTT	CRFQGTEAFF
TRBV6-5	many	TRBJ1-4	.	TGTGCCAGCAAACGGAAGAATGAAAAACTGTTTTTT	CASKRKNEKLFF
TRBV15	.	TRBJ1-2	.	TGTGCCACCAGCAGAGATGGTTTGGGCACCTTC	CATSRDGLGTF
TRBV24-1	many	TRBJ2-6	.	TGTGCCACCAGTGACCGGGACAACCCTGGGGCCAACGTCCTGACTTTC	CATSDRDNPGANVLTF
TRBV6-2/TRBV6-3	.	TRBJ1-2	.	TGTGCCAGCAACTCAGGGGAGCGGAGCTATGGCTACACCTTC	CASNSGERSYGYTF
TRBV10-3	.	TRBJ2-3	.	TGTGCCACCAAACAAGTAGATACGCAGTATTTT	CATKQVDTQYF
TRBV18	.	TRBJ1-2	.	TGTGCCAGCTCACCAGTGAATGGCTACACCTTC	CASSPVNGYTF
TRBV20-1	few	TRBJ2-7	.	TGCAGTGCTAGATTAGGGGGTTCAACCTACGAGCAGTACTTC	CSARLGGSTYEQYF
TRBV20-1	many	TRBJ1-5	TRBD1	TGCAGTGCTCGGGCAGGGGGAATAAATCAGCCCCAGCATTTT	CSARAGGINQPQHF
TRBV5-6	many	TRBJ1-5	.	TGTGCCAGCAGCCGTTTTAGGGACATACATCAGCCCCAGCATTTT	CASSRFRDIHQPQHF
TRBV5-1	.	TRBJ2-3	.	TGCGCCAGCAGTTCGGGCACCAGCCTCACAGATACGCAGTATTTT	CASSSGTSLTDTQYF
TRBV5-6	.	TRBJ2-7	.	TGTGCCAGCAGCGATGGGGCCGGCTACGAGCAGTACTTC	CASSDGAGYEQYF
TRBV19	few	TRBJ1-5	.	TGTGCCACCCACGGGACAAACTATCAGCCCCAGCATTTT	CATHGTNYQPQHF
TRBV20-1	few	TRBJ2-7	TRBD1	TGCAGTGCTGGGGACAGGGGGCGGACAGGGTACTTC	CSAGDRGRTGYF
TRBV6-1	many	TRBJ1-5	.	TGTGCCAGCAGTGATCGGGTTTATAGCAATCAGCCCCAGCATTTT	CASSDRVYSNQPQHF
TRBV12-3/TRBV12-4	many	TRBJ1-2	.	TGTGCCAGCAGTTCCCAGGGCTATGGCTACACCTTC	CASSSQGYGYTF
TRBV2	.	TRBJ2-1	.	TGTGCCAGCAGTACTGGCTTGGAGCAGTTCTTC	CASSTGLEQFF
TRBV5-1	many	TRBJ2-5	.	TGCGCCAGCAGCTTGTTGGGGATAGCGGTTCAAGAGACCCAGTACTTC	CASSLLGIAVQETQYF
TRBV20-1	many	TRBJ1-6	TRBD1	TGCAGTGCTAGGTCTGGGGGACAGACCTCTTTAAGGAGTAATTCACCCCTCCACTTT	CSARSGGQTSLRSNSPLHF
TRBV4-3	.	TRBJ2-3	TRBD2	TGCGCCAGCAGCCAAGATTACAGCGGGGGGGGCACAGATACGCAGTATTTT	CASSQDYSGGGTDTQYF
TRBV20-1	many	TRBJ2-7	TRBD2	TGCAGTGCAACCCCTAGCGGGGGGTCCTACGAGCAGTACTTC	CSATPSGGSYEQYF
TRBV7-8	many	TRBJ2-3	TRBD2	TGTGCCAGCATCCAACCAGCGACTAGCGGCACAGATACGCAGTATTTT	CASIQPATSGTDTQYF
TRBV20-1	.	TRBJ2-3	.	TGCAGTGCTCCCGGTAATCGGGCGGATACGCAGTATTTT	CSAPGNRADTQYF
TRBV24-1	few	TRBJ1-1	.	TGTGCCACCAGTGATGGGGGGGATGAAGCTTTCTTT	CATSDGGDEAFF
TRBV28	few	TRBJ2-6	.	TGTGCCAGCAGTCCCCAGGTCTACTCTGGGGCCAACGTCCTGACTTTC	CASSPQVYSGANVLTF
TRBV6-5	few	TRBJ2-4	TRBD1	TGTGCCAGCAGTTACTCCGTTGCGGGACAGGGGGGTTCTATTCAGTACTTC	CASSYSVAGQGGSIQYF
TRBV11-2	many	TRBJ2-1	.	TGTGCCAGCAGCCCAAATAACAATGAGCAGTTCTTC	CASSPNNNEQFF
TRBV7-2	many	TRBJ2-3	.	TGTGCCAGCAGCTTAGCCGGGTCTAGCGCTACGCAGTATTTT	CASSLAGSSATQYF
TRBV20-1	few	TRBJ2-1	.	TGCAGTGCTAGAGAGAGAGATCTGGGTATTACCTACAATGAGCAGTTCTTC	CSARERDLGITYNEQFF
TRBV20-1	many	TRBJ2-1	.	TGCAGTGCTCGGGAAGGGTGGTACAATGAGCAGTTCTTC	CSAREGWYNEQFF
TRBV12-3/TRBV12-4	.	TRBJ2-6	.	TGTGCCAGCAGCCTCGGCACGAGTGCTGGGGCCAACGTCCTGACTTTC	CASSLGTSAGANVLTF
TRBV20-1	few	TRBJ1-5	.	TGCAGTGCTAGACTCCTCGGTGCGGGTGGCAATCAGCCCCAGCATTTT	CSARLLGAGGNQPQHF
TRBV5-1	once	TRBJ2-7	.	TGCGCCAGCAGCTTGGCAGGCACCTTCTCCTACGAGCAGTACTTC	CASSLAGTFSYEQYF
TRBV20-1	.	TRBJ1-1	.	TGCAGTGCTAGGGCCGGGTCACTGAACACTGAAGCTTTCTTT	CSARAGSLNTEAFF
TRBV28	many	TRBJ2-5	.	TGTGCCAGCACCGGGTGGGACCTCAGCCCGGTACAAGAGACCCAGTACTTC	CASTGWDLSPVQETQYF
TRBV27	many	TRBJ2-7	TRBD2	TGTGCCAGCAGTTTAAATCCTAGCGGGGGAGCCGAGCAGTACTTC	CASSLNPSGGAEQYF
TRBV7-3	few	TRBJ2-1	.	TGTGCCAGCAGCCCCATCTCCTACGTTAGCTCCAATGAGCAGTTCTTC	CASSPISYVSSNEQFF
TRBV5-1	.	TRBJ2-5	.	TGCGCCAGCAGCTTGTCCCCGACAGTCCAAGAGACCCAGTACTTC	CASSLSPTVQETQYF
TRBV5-4	many	TRBJ2-7	.	TGTGCCAGCAGCCCGGTGGCGGGGGCGTTTCACGAGCAGTACTTC	CASSPVAGAFHEQYF
TRBV5-5	.	TRBJ1-6	TRBD1	TGTGCCAGCAGCCGAGGGACAGACGATTCACCCCTCCACTTT	CASSRGTDDSPLHF
TRBV19	few	TRBJ2-7	.	TGTGCCAGTAGTATAGATCGCTCAGCCGGGGCCTACGAGCAGTACTTC	CASSIDRSAGAYEQYF
TRBV18	many	TRBJ1-5	.	TGTGCCAGCTCACCCCAGGAGCACAGCAATCAGCCCCAGCATTTT	CASSPQEHSNQPQHF
TRBV20-1	many	TRBJ2-3	.	TGCAGCCGGGGTTCGGGATTAAGCACAGATACGCAGTATTTT	CSRGSGLSTDTQYF